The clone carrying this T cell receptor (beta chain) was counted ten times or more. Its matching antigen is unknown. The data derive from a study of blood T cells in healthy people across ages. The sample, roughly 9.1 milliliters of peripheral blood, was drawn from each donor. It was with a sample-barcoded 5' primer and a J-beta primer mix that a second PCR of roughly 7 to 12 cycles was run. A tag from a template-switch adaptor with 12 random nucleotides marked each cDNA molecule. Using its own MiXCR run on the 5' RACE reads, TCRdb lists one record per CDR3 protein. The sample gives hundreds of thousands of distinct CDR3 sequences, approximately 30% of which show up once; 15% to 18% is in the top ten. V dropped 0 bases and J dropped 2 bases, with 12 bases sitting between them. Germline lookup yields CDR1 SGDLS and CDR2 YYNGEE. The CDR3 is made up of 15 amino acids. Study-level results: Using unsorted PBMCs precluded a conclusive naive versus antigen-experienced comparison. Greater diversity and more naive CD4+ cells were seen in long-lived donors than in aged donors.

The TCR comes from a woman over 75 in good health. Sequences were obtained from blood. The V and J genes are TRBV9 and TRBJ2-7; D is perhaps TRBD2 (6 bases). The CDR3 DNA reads TGTGCCAGCAGCGTAGGGGCGGGGATGGCCTACGAGCAGTACTTC. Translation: CASSVGAGMAYEQYF.